This T cell receptor beta chain comes out of a study of human T cells and chemical hapten exposure. Time point indicated: patch test 2, 6 weeks after DPC sensitization. Regarding treatment: therapeutic diphenylcyclopropenone sensitization with weekly scalp DPC. This CDR3 is 15 amino acids long. V shed 3 bases, J shed 7 bases, and the junction held 11 bases outside the gene matches. Germline loops: CDR1 SGDLS, CDR2 YYNGEE. TCRdb fed the RACE reads into MiXCR, producing one record per CDR3 protein. Seen here are a few hundred thousand distinct CDR3 sequences, roughly 6% observed once, and the top ten hold under 7%. This clonotype was seen ten or more times.

V usage is TRBV9 and J usage is TRBJ1-1, with TRBD1 matching 8 bases. Specimen: whole blood, collected in connection with sensitization to the hapten diphenylcyclopropenone (DPC). The origin of this receptor is a woman between 18 and 29 years old with alopecia areata. Some clones in this sample may be carry-over from other donors' samples. The CDR3 sequence is CASSAPGQASDEAFF. As DNA, the CDR3 is TGTGCCAGCAGCGCGCCGGGACAGGCGTCCGATGAAGCTTTCTTT.